This section outlines one T cell receptor (beta chain) sequence together with its context. Its antigen is unidentified. PCR amplification relied on 60 Vbeta primers (plus 13 Jbeta primers). Clones were read by immunoSEQ multiplex PCR, and TCRdb kept only the in-frame ones, dropping some. The sample lists about 87,000 clones, 7.6% occurring once. Unmatched junction bases numbered 9, after V lost 4 bases and J lost 4 bases. The germline V gene encodes CDR1 LNHDA and CDR2 SQIVND (reference sequence). The CDR3 is 15 residues long. These data belong to a study of cytomegalovirus exposure and HLA in healthy donors. Study-level points and caveats: Per published accounts, TCR beta sequences correctly predicted the HLA-A and HLA-B alleles of most subjects. When a later analysis was performed, an Asian-associated ancestry cluster reportedly had fewer N-insertions than the approximately 690-donor mean.

The sequenced sample consisted of PBMCs. The chain couples TRBV19 to TRBJ2-7; 8 bases align to TRBD2. This sequence was found in a man aged 45-65 years in good health and CMV-seronegative. CDR3 bases: TGTGCCAGTAGTAGGGGACTAGGGGGTGGATACGAGCAGTACTTC. Encoded protein: CASSRGLGGGYEQYF.